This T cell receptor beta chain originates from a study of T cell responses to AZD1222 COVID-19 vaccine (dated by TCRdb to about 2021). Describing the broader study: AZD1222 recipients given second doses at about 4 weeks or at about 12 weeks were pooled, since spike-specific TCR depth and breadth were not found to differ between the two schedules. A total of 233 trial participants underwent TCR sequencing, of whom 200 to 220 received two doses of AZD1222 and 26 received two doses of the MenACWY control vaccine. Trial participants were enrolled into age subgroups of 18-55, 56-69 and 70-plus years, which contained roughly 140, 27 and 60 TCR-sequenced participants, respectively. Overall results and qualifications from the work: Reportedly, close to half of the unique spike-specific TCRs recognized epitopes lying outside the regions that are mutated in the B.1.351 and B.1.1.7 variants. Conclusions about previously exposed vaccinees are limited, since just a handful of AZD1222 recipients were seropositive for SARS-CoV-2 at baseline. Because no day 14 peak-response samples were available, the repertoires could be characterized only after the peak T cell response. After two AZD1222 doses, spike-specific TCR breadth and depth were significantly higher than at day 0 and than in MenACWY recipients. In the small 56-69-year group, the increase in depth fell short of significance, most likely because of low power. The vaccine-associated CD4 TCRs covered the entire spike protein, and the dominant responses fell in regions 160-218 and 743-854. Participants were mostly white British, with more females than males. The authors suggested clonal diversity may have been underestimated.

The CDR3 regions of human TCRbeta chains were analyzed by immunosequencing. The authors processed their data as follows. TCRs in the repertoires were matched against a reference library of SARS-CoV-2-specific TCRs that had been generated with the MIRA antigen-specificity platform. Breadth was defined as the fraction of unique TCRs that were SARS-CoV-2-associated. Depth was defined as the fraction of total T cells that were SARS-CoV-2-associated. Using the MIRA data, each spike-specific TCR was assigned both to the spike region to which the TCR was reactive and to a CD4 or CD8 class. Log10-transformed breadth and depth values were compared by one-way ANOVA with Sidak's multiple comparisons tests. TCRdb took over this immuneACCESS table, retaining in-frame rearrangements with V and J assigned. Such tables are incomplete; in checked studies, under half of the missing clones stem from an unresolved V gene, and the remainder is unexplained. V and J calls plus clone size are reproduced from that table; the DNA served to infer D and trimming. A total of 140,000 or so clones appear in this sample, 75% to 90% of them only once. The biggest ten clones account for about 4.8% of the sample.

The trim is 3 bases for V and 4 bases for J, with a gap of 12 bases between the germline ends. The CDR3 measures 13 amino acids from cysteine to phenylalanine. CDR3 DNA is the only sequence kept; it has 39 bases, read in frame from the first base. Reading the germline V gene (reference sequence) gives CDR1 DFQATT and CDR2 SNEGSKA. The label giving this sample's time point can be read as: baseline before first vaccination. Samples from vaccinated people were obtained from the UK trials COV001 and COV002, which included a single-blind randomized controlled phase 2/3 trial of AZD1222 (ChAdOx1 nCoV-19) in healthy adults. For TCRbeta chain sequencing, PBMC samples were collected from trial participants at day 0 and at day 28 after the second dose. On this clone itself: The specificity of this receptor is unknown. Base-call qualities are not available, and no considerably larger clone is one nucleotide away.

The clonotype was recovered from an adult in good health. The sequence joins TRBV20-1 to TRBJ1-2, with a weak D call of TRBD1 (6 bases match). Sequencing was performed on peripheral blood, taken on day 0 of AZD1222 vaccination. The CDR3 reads CSASGGQIYGYTF. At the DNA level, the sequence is TGCAGTGCTAGTGGGGGACAAATCTATGGCTACACCTTC.